Below are 2 T cell receptor beta chains sequenced from a single sample in a study of T cell responses to AZD1222 COVID-19 vaccine. Generated by immunoSEQ multiplex PCR, the TCRdb table keeps only in-frame clones and is missing some. The sample records over 150,000 clones, about 93% being singletons. The material sequenced was peripheral blood, taken 28 days after the second dose of the MenACWY control vaccine. The receptors were gathered from an adult who received the MenACWY meningococcal vaccine as a control.

In DNA, the CDR3 is TGTGCCAGCAGGGACGCGGACGGACCCCAAGAGACCCAGTACTTC. It codes for CASRDADGPQETQYF. The J gene is TRBJ2-5, the V gene TRBV6-5; D gene uncertain. Germline CDR1 reads MNHEY; CDR2 reads SVGAGI. V was shortened by 6 bases and J by 1 base, with 15 bases between the two germline ends. The CDR3 extends over 15 amino acids.

J is TRBJ2-7 and V is TRBV27; 9 nucleotides agree with TRBD2. The trim removed 0 bases at V and 4 bases at J, leaving 4 bases unmatched. This CDR3 contains 15 residues. Germline CDR1 reads MNHEY; CDR2 reads SMNVEV (reference sequence). In DNA, the CDR3 is TGTGCCAGCAGTTTATCGGCTAGCGGGGCGTACGAGCAGTACTTC. This encodes CASSLSASGAYEQYF.